The present TCR beta chain was sequenced within a study of molecular identifiers for immune sequencing clone quantification. The authors built bulk TCR libraries by previously described methods with listed TCR primers. TCRdb fed the PCR reads into MiXCR, producing one record per CDR3 protein. The data contain a few hundred thousand distinct CDR3 sequences, 25% of them seen just once; the ten biggest clones take up around 0.78%. This clonotype was recorded a few times. CD8+CD4-CCR7+CD45RA+ cells were sorted as naive CD8 T cells. Source material: naive CD8+ T cells from blood, with Jurkat cell RNA spiked in. The subset was: FACS-sorted CD8+CD4-CCR7+CD45RA+ naive T cells. This receptor was obtained from a human donor in good health. Some libraries in this study had Jurkat cell RNA spiked in.

The chain's CDR3 is CASSEGPPLYEQYF. CDR3 sequence (DNA): TGTGCCAGCAGTGAGGGGCCCCCACTCTACGAGCAGTACTTC. The chain is built from TRBV2 and TRBJ2-7; maybe TRBD1 (5 bases). CDR1 SNHLY and CDR2 FYNNEI come from the germline V gene. The CDR3 contains 14 residues. Trimming shortened V by 3 bases and J by 3 bases, and 12 bases separated the two germline ends.